What follows is one T cell receptor beta chain and its context. Its antigen is currently unknown. Trimming at V came to 0 bases and at J to 3 bases, leaving 5 bases not matched to a gene. Germline CDR1 and CDR2: MNHEY and SVGAGI. CDR3 length equals 15 residues. The assay was immunoSEQ multiplex PCR, and TCRdb's table has in-frame clones only and misses some. There are some 460,000 clones in the sample; about 88% occur only once, and 1.5% to 2% lies in the top ten. Treatment in this sample: 15 to 20 received Ad26.COV2.S at low or high dose, single or two shots; 5 received placebo; per-sample allocation not given. At day 63 after the first vaccine or placebo injection, samples were drawn. This specimen comes from a study of Ad26.COV2.S vaccination and SARS-CoV-2 variants. Study results and limitations: Across vaccine and placebo recipients, the breadth of non-spike TCRs was similar. The analyses of TCR breadth and depth may have understated the size of total T cell responses. Substantial response breadth was reportedly seen for spike-specific CD8+ and CD4+ T cells after vaccination. Among vaccine recipients, spike-specific TCR breadth exceeded that of placebo recipients.

The source material was peripheral blood, sampled in a trial of Ad26.COV2.S vaccine versus placebo. The clonotype was recovered from a person aged 18 to 65 who received the Ad26.COV2.S COVID-19 vaccine or a placebo. The chain is built from TRBV6-5 and TRBJ2-7; 7 bases match TRBD2. CDR3 in DNA: TGTGCCAGCAGTTACTCAGCGGGGTCGGGCTACGAGCAGTACTTC. It yields the protein CASSYSAGSGYEQYF.